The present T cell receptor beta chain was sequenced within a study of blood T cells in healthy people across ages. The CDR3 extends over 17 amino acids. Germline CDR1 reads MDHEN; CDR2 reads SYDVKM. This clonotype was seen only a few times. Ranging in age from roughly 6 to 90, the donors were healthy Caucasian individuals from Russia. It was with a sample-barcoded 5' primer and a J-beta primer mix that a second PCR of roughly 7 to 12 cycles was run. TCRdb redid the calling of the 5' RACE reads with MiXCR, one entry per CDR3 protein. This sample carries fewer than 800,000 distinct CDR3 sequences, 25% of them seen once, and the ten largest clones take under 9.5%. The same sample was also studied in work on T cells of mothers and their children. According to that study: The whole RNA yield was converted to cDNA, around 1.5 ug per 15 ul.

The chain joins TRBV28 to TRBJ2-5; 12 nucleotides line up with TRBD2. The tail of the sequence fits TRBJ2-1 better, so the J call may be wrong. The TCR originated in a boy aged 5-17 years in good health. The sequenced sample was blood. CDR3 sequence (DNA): TGTGCCAGCAGTTCAGCGACTAGCGGGAGTCTGTACAATGAGCAGTTCTTC. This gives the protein CASSSATSGSLYNEQFF.